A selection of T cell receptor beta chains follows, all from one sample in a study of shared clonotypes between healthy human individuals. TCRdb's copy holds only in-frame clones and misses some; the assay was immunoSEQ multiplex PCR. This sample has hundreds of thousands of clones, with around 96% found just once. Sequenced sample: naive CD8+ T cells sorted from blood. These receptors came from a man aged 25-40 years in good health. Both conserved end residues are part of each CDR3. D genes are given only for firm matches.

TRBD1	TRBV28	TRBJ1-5	CATKQGYGNQPQHF
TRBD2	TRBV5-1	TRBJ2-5	CASSTSGRALQETQYF
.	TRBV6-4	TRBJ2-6	CASSTGSGANVLTF
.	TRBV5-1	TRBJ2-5	CASSFSWETQYF
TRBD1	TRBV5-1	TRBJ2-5	CASQTGGETQYF
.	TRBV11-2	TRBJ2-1	CASSRVGRSYNEQFF
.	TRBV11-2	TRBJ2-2	CASSFGRRGAKAGELFF
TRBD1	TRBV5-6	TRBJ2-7	CASRGTGYEQYF
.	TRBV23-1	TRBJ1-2	CASLRTAYGYTF
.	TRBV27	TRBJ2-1	CASSLEATSYNEQFF
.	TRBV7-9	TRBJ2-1	CASSLEQRNEQFF
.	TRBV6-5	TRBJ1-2	CASSYRGGGYTF
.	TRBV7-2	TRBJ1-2	CASSSRGGGYGYTF
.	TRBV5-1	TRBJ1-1	CASSLRSPNTEAFF
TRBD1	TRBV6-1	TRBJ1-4	CASSEFGDRAEKLFF
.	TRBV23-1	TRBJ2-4	CASSQSFRGNENIQYF
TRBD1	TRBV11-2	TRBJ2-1	CASSLELGSYRGTEQFF
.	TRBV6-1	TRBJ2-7	CASSRDLPYEQYF
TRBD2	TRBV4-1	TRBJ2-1	CASSQTSGSYNEQFF
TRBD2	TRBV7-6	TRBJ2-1	CASSFGRTSGKGGEQFF
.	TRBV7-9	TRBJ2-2	CASSSPDRVITGELFF
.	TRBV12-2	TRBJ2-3	CASRLLRTEDTQYF
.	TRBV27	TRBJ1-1	CASSLGGEAFF
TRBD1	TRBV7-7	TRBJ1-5	CASPRRGPQPQHF
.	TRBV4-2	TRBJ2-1	CASSQGQTIVGGNEQFF
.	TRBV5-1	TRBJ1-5	CASSLEGNDNQPQHF
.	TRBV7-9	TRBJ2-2	CASSSARTPDTGELFF
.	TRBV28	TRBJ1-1	CASSFGEAFF
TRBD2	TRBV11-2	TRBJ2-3	CASSSTSGRNYTDTQYF
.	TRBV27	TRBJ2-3	CASSRHTRDQIDTQYF
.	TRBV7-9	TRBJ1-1	CASSDQQGQNTEAFF
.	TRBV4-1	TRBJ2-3	CASSPRGRPQGGDTQYF
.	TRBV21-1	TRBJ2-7	CASSKFVGLAGVYEQYF
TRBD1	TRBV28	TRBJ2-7	CASSRGLDEQYF
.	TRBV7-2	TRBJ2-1	CASSSPDNGPYNEQFF
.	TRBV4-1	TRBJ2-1	CASSPPGNEQFF
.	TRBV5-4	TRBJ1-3	CASSPGADSGNTIYF
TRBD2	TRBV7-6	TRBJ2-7	CASSFRTSGVEQYF